This T cell receptor beta chain was captured in a study of blood T cell repertoires in COVID-19. Study-wide background: Nucleic acid was either cDNA or gDNA, and it came from T cells, B-cell-depleted T cells, or PBMCs.

This clone was seen only a few times. The CDR3 covers 14 residues. Looked up from germline, CDR1 is KGHSH and CDR2 is LQKENI. V lost 3 bases, J lost 5 bases, and 7 bases stayed unmatched. Study processing details: Estimation of nucleated cell counts relied on the amplification of reference gene primers. The table came from immunoSEQ multiplex PCR; TCRdb's copy has only in-frame clones and leaves some out. V and J calls and clone size are as listed in that table; D and trimming were resolved from the DNA. The table shows about 270,000 clones, with under 90% occurring only once. The sequenced material came from peripheral blood. The rearrangement joins TRBV18 to TRBJ2-7, with TRBD2 matching 7 bases. This sequence was found in a woman younger than 30 with acute or convalescent COVID-19. The CDR3 region has the DNA TGTGCCAGCTCACCGGGAGGGAAATCCCACGAGCAGTACTTC. It is translated as CASSPGGKSHEQYF.